This TCR beta chain was captured in a study of human T cells and chemical hapten exposure. Study-wide findings and caveats: With DPC sensitization, TCRs exceeding 1 in 1000 frequency showed no change. Large CDR3 similarity clusters arose significantly more often from expanded TCRs than from controls.

Time point described: patch test 2, 6 weeks after DPC sensitization. Treatment specified: therapeutic diphenylcyclopropenone sensitization with weekly scalp DPC. With regard to this clonotype: Its antigen is still unknown.

TCRdb analysed the RACE reads with MiXCR anew, one entry per CDR3 protein. The sample has about 110,000 distinct CDR3 sequences; roughly a tenth are singletons. V was pared by 1 base and J by 5 bases, with 6 bases of the junction left unmatched. From germline, CDR1 is SGHRS and CDR2 YFSETQ. The CDR3 has 17 residues. V usage is TRBV5-1 and J usage is TRBJ2-1; 13 bases agree with TRBD2. The input for sequencing was whole blood, taken in connection with sensitization to the hapten diphenylcyclopropenone (DPC). The receptor's source is a middle-aged woman with alopecia areata. Some clones in this sample may be carry-over from other donors' samples. The DNA of the CDR3 is TGCGCCAGCAGCTTGCTGCAGACTAGCGGGGGGAACAATGAGCAGTTCTTC. Protein: CASSLLQTSGGNNEQFF.